This T cell receptor (beta chain) was identified during a study of T cell responses to AZD1222 COVID-19 vaccine. Points from the study as a whole: Among vaccine-associated CD4 TCRs, coverage spanned spike, with dominance at 160-218 and 743-854. Nearly half of spike-specific TCRs reportedly target variant regions that are unmutated in the B.1.351 and B.1.1.7 variants. Donors in the cohort were predominantly white British and more often female, and clonal diversity was possibly underestimated.

Trimming took 0 bases from V and 3 from J; bases not matched to a gene: 8. Germline assignment: CDR1 SGHRS and CDR2 YFSETQ. CDR3 length equals 16 residues. In its sample, this clone was seen a few times. What it binds is not known. The table came from immunoSEQ multiplex PCR; TCRdb's copy has only in-frame clones and leaves some out. This sample has around 110,000 clones, with roughly 87% found just once. This rearrangement joins TRBV5-1 to TRBJ2-5; 7 nucleotides agree with TRBD1. The sample was peripheral blood, taken on day 0 of AZD1222 vaccination. The receptor was derived from an adult in good health. CDR3 bases: TGCGCCAGCAGCTTGGATGACAGGGCTGGAGAAGAGACCCAGTACTTC. Its protein is CASSLDDRAGEETQYF.